Following are 24 T cell receptor beta chains from one sample sequenced in a study of a mutant IDH1 vaccine in newly diagnosed glioma. These receptors' antigens are unknown. Time point reported: week 35, safety follow-up. Alongside topical imiquimod, each dose of vaccine comprised 300 ug of mutant IDH1 20-mer peptide. Using immunoSEQ multiplex PCR, the repertoire was profiled, and TCRdb retains in-frame clones only, with some absent. The table shows about 30,000 clones, with around 84% occurring only once. Here the sequenced sample was PBMCs, taken from a glioma patient whose treatment included an IDH1 peptide vaccine. Receptor source: a young man with glioma.

The gene calls are TRBV10-3 and TRBJ2-2; 13 bases are a match to TRBD2. J was trimmed by 2 bases and V by 6 bases; bases with no gene match: 9. The CDR3 has 18 amino acids. Germline V gene lookup returns CDR1 ENHRY and CDR2 SYGVKD. CDR3: CAISTGLAGVTNTGELFF. CDR3 DNA sequence: TGTGCCATCAGCACCGGACTAGCGGGAGTGACCAACACCGGGGAGCTGTTTTTT.

The chain employs TRBV7-9 and TRBJ2-3, with D unresolved. The CDR3 extends over 11 amino acids. Germline-derived CDR1 and CDR2 are SEHNR and FQNEAQ (reference sequence). V was cut by 3 bases and J by 2 bases, with 0 bases left in between. This chain's CDR3 is CASSFTDTQYF. CDR3 DNA: TGTGCCAGCAGCTTCACAGATACGCAGTATTTT. Supplemented by reference TRBV7-9 and TRBJ2-3, the full variable domain reads DTGVSQNPRHKITKRGQNVTFRCDPISEHNRLYWYRQTLGQGPEFLTYFQNEAQLEKSRLLSDRFSAERPKGSFSTLEIQRTEQGDSAMYLCASSFTDTQYFGPGTRLTVL.

The chain employs TRBV27 and TRBJ2-1; 8 bases align to TRBD2. The CDR3 has 17 amino acids. Germline V lookup: CDR1 MNHEY, CDR2 SMNVEV (reference sequence). Losses at the gene ends were 2 bases for V and 3 bases for J; bases not matched to a gene: 9. The DNA of the CDR3 is TGTGCCAGCAGTTTACCAGAAAGCGGGAGATTCTACAATGAGCAGTTCTTC. This sequence encodes CASSLPESGRFYNEQFF.

The chain combines TRBV27 with TRBJ2-1; the D is unclear. The CDR3 is 15 amino acids. Looked up from germline, CDR1 is MNHEY and CDR2 is SMNVEV (reference sequence). The V end was cut by 3 bases, the J end by 2 bases, with 11 bases between. This chain's CDR3 is CASSFVANPYNEQFF. Written as DNA, the CDR3 is TGTGCCAGCAGTTTCGTAGCTAATCCCTACAATGAGCAGTTCTTC.

The chain joins TRBV4-1 to TRBJ1-1; possible D gene TRBD1, 6 bases. CDR3 length: 14 residues. Germline CDR1 and CDR2: MGHRA and YSYEKL. With 0 bases removed from V and 11 bases from J, the gap between germline ends came to 16 bases. CDR3 protein: CASSQEVYSGAAFF. The CDR3 DNA reads TGCGCCAGCAGCCAAGAAGTGTATTCAGGGGCGGCTTTCTTT.

The genes are TRBV6-4 and TRBJ1-1; tentatively, D is TRBD1 (6 bases). Per germline, CDR1 MRHNA and CDR2 SNTAGT. The CDR3 consists of 13 residues. V lost 5 bases and J 1 base, leaving 8 bases between the germline ends. CDR3 sequence (DNA): TGTGCCAGCAGTATGGACAGGAACACTGAAGCTTTCTTT. Amino acid sequence: CASSMDRNTEAFF.

The V call is TRBV5-4, the J call TRBJ1-2, with a weak D call TRBD1 (5 bases). V was shortened by 1 base and J by 0 bases, with 10 bases between the two germline ends. The CDR3 contains 15 residues. Germline-derived CDR1 and CDR2 are SGHNT and YYREEE (reference sequence). This chain's CDR3 is CASSLFDSTNYGYTF. CDR3 sequence (DNA): TGTGCCAGCAGCTTGTTTGACAGCACTAACTATGGCTACACCTTC.

This rearrangement joins TRBV11-2 to TRBJ1-1, with 8 positions matching TRBD1. This CDR3 has 17 residues. Losses at the gene ends were 0 bases for V and 5 bases for J; bases not matched to a gene: 11. From germline, CDR1 is SGHAT and CDR2 FQNNGV. The CDR3 reads CASSLEGRQGLGTEAFF. The CDR3 nucleotides are TGTGCCAGCAGCTTAGAGGGCCGACAGGGGTTGGGGACTGAAGCTTTCTTT.

The chain combines TRBV5-6 with TRBJ2-3; 8 positions match TRBD1. The trim removed 4 bases at V and 6 bases at J, leaving 13 bases unmatched. The V gene's germline CDR1 is SGHDT and CDR2 YYEEEE. The CDR3 contains 16 residues. The CDR3 nucleotides read TGTGCCAGCAGCAATTCGGACAGGGTCTGGGTGGATACGCAGTATTTT. It specifies CASSNSDRVWVDTQYF.

The rearrangement links TRBV11-3 to TRBJ2-1; 9 positions match TRBD2. Germline V lookup: CDR1 SGHNT, CDR2 YENEEA. The CDR3 length is 16 residues. Trimming took 0 bases from V and 4 from J; bases not matched to a gene: 4. The CDR3 sequence: CASSLEASGNYNEQFF. CDR3 nucleotide sequence: TGTGCCAGCAGCTTAGAGGCTAGCGGGAATTACAATGAGCAGTTCTTC.

The CDR3 DNA is TGTGCCAGCAGTGAAGCGCTTCGAGGACAGATGAACACTGAAGCTTTCTTT. This encodes CASSEALRGQMNTEAFF. This rearrangement joins TRBV6-1 to TRBJ1-1, with a tentative D call TRBD1 (6 bases). Trimming pared 0 bases from V and 0 bases from J, leaving 14 bases between. The CDR3 has 17 residues. Germline V lookup: CDR1 MNHNS, CDR2 SASEGT.

The V call is TRBV7-9, the J call TRBJ2-5; TRBD2 matches 7 bases. Germline lookup yields CDR1 SEHNR and CDR2 FQNEAQ (reference sequence). The ends lost 5 bases at V and 5 bases at J; junction bases unmatched: 11. CDR3 length: 15 amino acids. The CDR3 loop is CASSPLGGSDETQYF. CDR3 sequence (DNA): TGTGCCAGCAGCCCCTTAGGCGGGAGTGATGAGACCCAGTACTTC.

This chain links TRBV6-5 with TRBJ1-1, with unresolved D. The CDR3 runs 16 residues. Trimming left V 1 base short and J 4 bases short, with 16 bases between. Germline assignment: CDR1 MNHEY and CDR2 SVGAGI. In DNA, the CDR3 is TGTGCCAGCAGTTACTTAAGACGAAGCTTGGGCACTGAAGCTTTCTTT. Protein product: CASSYLRRSLGTEAFF.

This clone was counted once. The CDR3 DNA sequence: TGCACCAGCAGGTATGGACGTTTGCGAAAGACCTATGGCTACACCTTC. Amino acids: CTSRYGRLRKTYGYTF. The rearrangement uses TRBV1 and TRBJ1-2. TRBV1 is a documented pseudogene. The CDR3 sequence is 16 residues long.

This clone was counted once. The genes are TRBV18 and TRBJ2-3; 9 positions match TRBD2. The ends lost 1 base at V and 5 bases at J; junction bases unmatched: 4. Germline V gives CDR1 KGHSH, CDR2 LQKENI. This CDR3 region has 15 residues. The CDR3 region is CASSPRASGVDTQYF. CDR3 nucleotide sequence: TGTGCCAGCTCACCACGGGCTAGCGGGGTAGATACGCAGTATTTT.

The J gene is TRBJ2-7, the V gene TRBV30, with 9 bases fitting TRBD1. The CDR3 covers 15 residues. The J segment lost 2 bases and the V segment lost 1 base, leaving 6 bases of the junction unmatched. CDR1 is GTSNPN and CDR2 is SVGIG in the germline V gene (reference sequence). CDR3 residues: CAWSARDRVPYEQYF. The DNA of the CDR3 is TGTGCCTGGAGTGCCCGGGACAGGGTTCCCTACGAGCAGTACTTC.

This chain uses TRBV5-6 with TRBJ1-1; no clear D. The CDR3 is made up of 14 amino acids. Trimming stripped 4 bases from V and 7 bases from J, with 17 bases between. Germline assignment: CDR1 SGHDT and CDR2 YYEEEE. CDR3 DNA: TGTGCCAGCAGCCATCCGGGCTTTGGGGATGAAGCTTTCTTT. Translated: CASSHPGFGDEAFF. Drawing the rest from reference TRBV5-6 and TRBJ1-1, the complete variable domain is DAGVTQSPTHLIKTRGQQVTLRCSPKSGHDTVSWYQQALGQGPQFIFQYYEEEERQRGNFPDRFSGHQFPNYSSELNVNALLLGDSALYLCASSHPGFGDEAFFGQGTRLTVV.

The chain links TRBV19 to TRBJ2-2, with D perhaps matching TRBD2 (6 bases). Germline CDR1 LNHDA, CDR2 SQIVND (reference sequence). This CDR3 has 14 residues. V was trimmed by 3 bases and J by 3 bases, leaving 8 bases between them. The CDR3 DNA reads as TGTGCCAGTAGTATCTTAGCGGACACCGGGGAGCTGTTTTTT. As protein: CASSILADTGELFF.

This chain joins TRBV5-1 and TRBJ2-5; a possible D gene is TRBD2 (5 bases). This CDR3 has 13 residues. The ends were cut back, 0 bases at V and 3 bases at J, with 6 bases in the middle. Germline V gene lookup returns CDR1 SGHRS and CDR2 YFSETQ. CDR3 region: CASSLGGKETQYF. DNA for the CDR3: TGCGCCAGCAGCTTGGGAGGGAAAGAGACCCAGTACTTC.

The chain carries TRBV4-2 and TRBJ2-3, with D possibly being TRBD1 or TRBD2 (5 bases each). V was pared by 0 bases and J by 1 base, with 17 bases between. CDR3 length: 18 amino acids. CDR1 LGHNA and CDR2 YNFKEQ come from the germline V gene. CDR3: CASSQDPRGPGGTDTQYF. The CDR3 DNA follows: TGTGCCAGCAGCCAAGATCCTAGGGGACCCGGGGGCACAGATACGCAGTATTTT.

The J gene is TRBJ2-7, the V gene TRBV28; tentative D call: TRBD1 (6 bases). Trimming shortened V by 8 bases and J by 5 bases, and 22 bases separated the two germline ends. This CDR3 region has 15 residues. Germline values: CDR1 MDHEN, CDR2 SYDVKM. CDR3 bases: TGTGCCAGCTCCACCCCATTGGGGGCTTTGAACGAGCAGTACTTC. This codes for CASSTPLGALNEQYF.

The rearrangement uses TRBV5-4 and TRBJ1-2; D is uncertain. CDR1 SGHNT and CDR2 YYREEE come from the germline V gene (reference sequence). V lost 4 bases to trimming and J lost 7 bases, with 14 bases between them. This CDR3 comprises 13 residues. The CDR3 loop reads CASSPAVSGGYTF. The DNA for the CDR3 is TGTGCCAGCAGCCCTGCGGTCTCGGGTGGCTACACCTTC.

This clone was counted a single time. The V gene is TRBV11-2, the J gene TRBJ2-6; 9 bases match TRBD1. The CDR3 sequence is 19 residues long. Germline V gene lookup returns CDR1 SGHAT and CDR2 FQNNGV. V lost 1 base to trimming and J lost 0 bases; unmatched junction nucleotides: 7. CDR3 loop: CASSLGTGVVHSGANVLTF. CDR3 bases: TGTGCCAGCAGCTTAGGGACAGGGGTCGTTCACTCTGGGGCCAACGTCCTGACTTTC.

The chain links TRBV7-8 to TRBJ1-1, with D perhaps TRBD1 (5 bases). The CDR3 length is 14 residues. Germline V gives CDR1 SGHVS, CDR2 FQNEAQ. Trimming took 4 bases from V and 3 from J, leaving 12 bases between them. The CDR3: CASSSTVLHTEAFF. CDR3 DNA: TGTGCCAGCAGCTCGACAGTCCTTCACACTGAAGCTTTCTTT.